This T cell receptor beta chain was sequenced in a study of T cell responses to AZD1222 COVID-19 vaccine. Unmatched junction bases numbered 0, after V lost 4 bases and J lost 7 bases. The CDR3 length is 11 residues. Germline-derived CDR1 and CDR2 are SGHDT and YYEEEE. The sample holds one count of this clone. Data came from immunoSEQ multiplex PCR; TCRdb stores just in-frame clones and leaves some out. The data contain 150,000 to 200,000 clones, almost 95% of them singletons. Sequenced here: peripheral blood, sampled on day 0 of AZD1222 vaccination. The receptor's source is an adult in good health. This chain links TRBV5-6 with TRBJ1-2; TRBD1 matches at 8 bases. CDR3 bases: TGTGCCAGCAGCGACAGGGGTGGCTACACCTTC. This encodes CASSDRGGYTF. The whole variable domain, remainder taken from reference TRBV5-6 and TRBJ1-2, is DAGVTQSPTHLIKTRGQQVTLRCSPKSGHDTVSWYQQALGQGPQFIFQYYEEEERQRGNFPDRFSGHQFPNYSSELNVNALLLGDSALYLCASSDRGGYTFGSGTRLTVV.